The 17 T cell receptor beta chains below all came from one sample that was sequenced in a study of cytomegalovirus exposure and HLA in healthy donors (dated by TCRdb to about 2017). Receptor amplification or capture employed the immunoSEQ multiplex PCR assay. For the multiplex PCR, a mixture combining 60 forward primers for TCR Vbeta segments and 13 reverse primers for TCR Jbeta segments was used. Here the immuneACCESS table is served through TCRdb, limited to in-frame sequences with V and J called. Missing clones are a known gap in these copies; in checked studies unresolved V genes cover under half, and the rest lacks a known reason. The sample data list under 200,000 clones, and more than 70% of these were observed just once. 7.7% of the sample rests with the top ten. Sequences were obtained from PBMCs. These receptors were collected from a middle-aged woman in good health and CMV-seropositive.

This rearrangement joins TRBV4-1 to TRBJ2-3, with D possibly being TRBD2 (5 bases). The V end was cut by 2 bases, the J end by 0 bases, with 12 bases between. In germline, CDR1 is MGHRA, CDR2 YSYEKL. The CDR3 runs to 16 residues. DNA for the CDR3: TGCGCCAGCAGCCAAACGAGGACTGCTAGCACAGATACGCAGTATTTT. Residues: CASSQTRTASTDTQYF.

The chain recombines TRBV29-1 with TRBJ2-5, with 8 bases aligning to TRBD1. The germline gives CDR1 SQVTM, CDR2 ANQGSEA. V lost 5 bases, J lost 4 bases, and 9 bases stayed unmatched. CDR3 length: 14 residues. The CDR3 nucleotides read TGCAGCGTTTCCTACTCACAGGGGGGAGAGACCCAGTACTTC. Protein sequence: CSVSYSQGGETQYF.

The chain links TRBV5-1 to TRBJ2-7; 11 nucleotides line up with TRBD1. Germline V CDR1 and CDR2: SGHRS, YFSETQ. V lost 5 bases to trimming and J lost 2 bases; unmatched junction nucleotides: 6. This CDR3 is built from 15 residues. CDR3 residues: CASRDRDRGAYEQYF. The CDR3 DNA reads TGCGCCAGCAGAGACCGGGACAGGGGGGCCTACGAGCAGTACTTC.

The chain carries TRBV5-1 and TRBJ2-7; 8 bases are shared with TRBD2. Germline-derived CDR1 and CDR2 are SGHRS and YFSETQ. This CDR3 has 15 amino acids. The V and J ends lost 0 bases and 0 bases, in that order; junction bases with no gene match: 2. The CDR3 nucleotides are TGCGCCAGCAGCTTGGAAAGCGGGAGCTCCTACGAGCAGTACTTC. Translation: CASSLESGSSYEQYF.

This rearrangement joins TRBV7-6 to TRBJ2-1; D gene uncertain. The ends were cut back, 3 bases at V and 7 bases at J, with 13 bases in the middle. Germline assignment: CDR1 SGHVS and CDR2 FNYEAQ. CDR3 length equals 14 residues. The CDR3 sequence is CASSFTRLPNEQFF. CDR3 bases: TGTGCCAGCAGCTTTACCAGACTTCCAAATGAGCAGTTCTTC. The full variable domain, in which reference TRBV7-6 and TRBJ2-1 provide the parts outside the CDR3, is GAGVSQSPRYKVTKRGQDVALRCDPISGHVSLYWYRQALGQGPEFLTYFNYEAQQDKSGLPNDRFSAERPEGSISTLTIQRTEQRDSAMYRCASSFTRLPNEQFFGPGTRLTVL.

V and J are TRBV11-2 and TRBJ2-1; D perhaps matches TRBD2 (6 bases). Deletions cut 4 bases from V and 0 bases from J, with 10 bases between. Germline V CDR1 and CDR2: SGHAT, FQNNGV. The CDR3 sequence is 15 residues long. The CDR3 spells CASSSGSGSYNEQFF. CDR3 DNA sequence: TGTGCCAGCAGCTCCGGGAGCGGCTCCTACAATGAGCAGTTCTTC.

This clone was seen once. V and J are TRBV7-8 and TRBJ1-1; D unclear. Between the trimmed V and J ends, which lost 5 bases and 8 bases, there was a span of 21 bases. The CDR3 extends over 15 amino acids. Germline lookup yields CDR1 SGHVS and CDR2 FQNEAQ. This CDR3 reads CASSANLGLPPEAFF. DNA of the CDR3: TGTGCCAGCAGCGCGAACCTCGGACTGCCGCCGGAAGCTTTCTTT.

The chain couples TRBV4-3 to TRBJ2-1; 16 nucleotides agree with TRBD2. CDR1 and CDR2 from the germline V gene are LGHNA and YSLEER. CDR3 size: 17 residues. The trim removed 2 bases at V and 9 bases at J, leaving 7 bases unmatched. The CDR3, as DNA: TGCGCCAGCAGCCAAAACCCAGGGACTAGCGGGAGGGCTGAGCAGTTCTTC. Translating gives CASSQNPGTSGRAEQFF.

This clone has a single count. This chain connects TRBV27 to TRBJ2-5; tentatively, D is TRBD1 (6 bases). Germline CDR1 is MNHEY and CDR2 is SMNVEV (reference sequence). The V gene lost 0 bases and the J gene lost 7 bases, with 9 bases spanning the gap. The CDR3 contains 13 residues. The CDR3 sequence: CASSLSQGRTQYF. In DNA, the CDR3 is TGTGCCAGCAGTTTATCGCAGGGGAGGACCCAGTACTTC.

The rearrangement links TRBV9 to TRBJ1-4; D possibly corresponds to TRBD1 (5 bases). Trimming removed 0 bases from V and 7 bases from J, with 16 bases in between. The CDR3 runs to 16 residues. Looked up from germline, CDR1 is SGDLS and CDR2 is YYNGEE. CDR3 region: CASSVGGGGRGEKLFF. CDR3 DNA: TGTGCCAGCAGCGTAGGCGGGGGAGGTCGAGGTGAAAAACTGTTTTTT.

The rearrangement uses TRBV29-1 and TRBJ2-5; possible D gene TRBD2, 6 bases. V was cut by 6 bases and J by 7 bases, with 21 bases left in between. This CDR3 contains 14 residues. Germline CDR1 reads SQVTM; CDR2 reads ANQGSEA. CDR3 protein: CSVPGTGSGRTQYF. The CDR3 nucleotides read TGCAGCGTCCCCGGGACGGGTAGCGGTAGGACCCAGTACTTC.

The J gene is TRBJ2-7, the V gene TRBV7-8; TRBD1 might be the D (5 bases). CDR1 is SGHVS, CDR2 FQNEAQ, per germline. CDR3 size: 14 residues. The V end lost 2 bases, the J end lost 5 bases, and 13 bases lay between the germline ends. CDR3 residues: CASSLIRVAHEQYF. CDR3 coding DNA: TGTGCCAGCAGCTTAATCAGGGTGGCCCACGAGCAGTACTTC.

The chain combines TRBV7-2 with TRBJ1-1; D may be TRBD1 (5 bases). V was trimmed by 6 bases and J by 1 base, leaving 9 bases between them. The CDR3 extends over 13 amino acids. The germline V gene has CDR1 SGHTA and CDR2 FQGNSA. CDR3 sequence (DNA): TGTGCCAGCAGAGAGACAGCGAACACTGAAGCTTTCTTT. Its protein is CASRETANTEAFF. Full variable domain (rest looked up from reference TRBV7-2 and TRBJ1-1): GAGVSQSPSNKVTEKGKDVELRCDPISGHTALYWYRQSLGQGLEFLIYFQGNSAPDKSGLPSDRFSAERTGGSVSTLTIQRTQQEDSAVYLCASRETANTEAFFGQGTRLTVV.

The chain recombines TRBV28 with TRBJ2-3; 7 positions agree with TRBD2. The CDR3 has 15 amino acids. Trimming cost V 6 bases and J 7 bases; bases outside gene matches: 13. CDR1 MDHEN and CDR2 SYDVKM come from the germline V gene. The CDR3 DNA sequence: TGTGCCAGCAGCGAGGTCGGCGGGAGAGTGTATACGCAGTATTTT. It specifies CASSEVGGRVYTQYF.

The V gene is TRBV2, the J gene TRBJ2-3, with 7 nucleotides matching TRBD1. Germline V gene data show CDR1 as SNHLY and CDR2 as FYNNEI. The CDR3 spans 11 residues. J lost 11 bases, V lost 8 bases, and 7 bases had no gene match. The DNA of the CDR3 is TGTGCCAGCGGCCCAGGGGGTCAGCAGTATTTT. Translating it yields CASGPGGQQYF.

The genes are TRBV5-1 and TRBJ2-5; 8 bases agree with TRBD2. Per the germline V gene, CDR1 is SGHRS and CDR2 is YFSETQ. The CDR3 loop spans 15 amino acids. With 3 bases clipped from V and 1 base from J, the junction kept 5 bases outside the gene matches. The CDR3 sequence: CASSSGGSTQETQYF. The DNA of the CDR3 is TGCGCCAGCAGCTCGGGGGGGAGCACCCAAGAGACCCAGTACTTC.

The J gene is TRBJ2-7, the V gene TRBV5-6; the D gene is possibly TRBD2 (5 bases). The CDR3 length is 13 residues. The ends were cut back, 4 bases at V and 4 bases at J, with 12 bases in the middle. Germline-derived CDR1 and CDR2 are SGHDT and YYEEEE. The CDR3 is CASSLAVRYEQYF. The CDR3 DNA follows: TGTGCCAGCAGCCTAGCCGTGCGATACGAGCAGTACTTC.